Each of the 15 T cell receptor beta chains below was sequenced from the same sample in a study of T cells in localized non-small cell lung cancer. Clones were sequenced by immunoSEQ multiplex PCR, and TCRdb holds only the in-frame ones, with some missing. Of some 130,000 clones listed, 70% to 90% are singletons. The sequencing used peripheral blood, collected before any cancer treatment. These receptors were obtained from a female donor of 60 years or more with stage I lung adenocarcinoma.

The V call is TRBV19, the J call TRBJ2-3; 7 positions match TRBD2. V was clipped by 4 bases and J by 0 bases; unmatched bases: 4. Germline V CDR1 and CDR2: LNHDA, SQIVND (reference sequence). The CDR3 contains 15 residues. CDR3 in amino acids: CASSTSGTSTDTQYF. CDR3 DNA sequence: TGTGCCAGTAGTACCAGCGGGACTAGCACAGATACGCAGTATTTT.

This clone was counted only a few times. The gene calls are TRBV5-6 and TRBJ2-3; weak D call: TRBD2 (6 bases). Germline V gene sequence: CDR1 SGHDT, CDR2 YYEEEE. The CDR3 is 14 residues long. V lost 4 bases and J lost 4, with 13 bases in between. CDR3 amino acids: CASSAAGLADTQYF. CDR3 DNA sequence: TGTGCCAGCAGCGCGGCGGGACTGGCAGATACGCAGTATTTT.

The chain uses TRBV6-6 and TRBJ2-7; 11 bases are shared with TRBD2. V lost 5 bases, J lost 7 bases, and 7 bases stayed unmatched. Germline V CDR1 and CDR2: MNHNY, SVGAGI (reference sequence). CDR3 size: 14 residues. The CDR3: CASSIAGGPGEQYF. CDR3 sequence (DNA): TGTGCCAGCAGTATAGCGGGAGGGCCTGGAGAGCAGTACTTC.

This clone has just a few counts. The V and J genes are TRBV7-9 and TRBJ2-7; 9 nucleotides line up with TRBD2. V was clipped by 5 bases and J by 3 bases; unmatched bases: 14. The CDR3 is made up of 17 amino acids. The germline V gene encodes CDR1 SEHNR and CDR2 FQNEAQ (reference sequence). CDR3 region: CASSHPAELAGYYEQYF. The DNA of the CDR3 is TGTGCCAGCAGCCACCCAGCGGAGCTAGCGGGATACTACGAGCAGTACTTC. The whole variable domain, remainder taken from reference TRBV7-9 and TRBJ2-7, is DTGVSQNPRHKITKRGQNVTFRCDPISEHNRLYWYRQTLGQGPEFLTYFQNEAQLEKSRLLSDRFSAERPKGSFSTLEIQRTEQGDSAMYLCASSHPAELAGYYEQYFGPGTRLTVT.

The rearrangement links TRBV19 to TRBJ2-5, with 8 bases identical to TRBD2. Germline V CDR1 and CDR2: LNHDA, SQIVND (reference sequence). J lost 0 bases, V lost 5 bases, and 5 bases had no gene match. This CDR3 region has 15 residues. The CDR3 nucleotides read TGTGCCAGTAGTTGGATAGCGGGGTACCAAGAGACCCAGTACTTC. Translating it yields CASSWIAGYQETQYF.

This clone was counted between two and nine times. This CDR3 is CASSEAQGSYEQYF. The CDR3 nucleotides read TGTGCCAGCAGTGAAGCGCAGGGCTCCTACGAGCAGTACTTC. J is TRBJ2-7 and V is TRBV6-1, with a weak D call TRBD1 (5 bases). The CDR3 totals 14 residues. V lost 0 bases to trimming and J lost 0 bases, with 6 bases between them. Germline CDR1 MNHNS, CDR2 SASEGT.

The chain combines TRBV23-1 with TRBJ1-5; 7 bases are a match to TRBD1. TRBV23-1 is marked as an open reading frame, function uncertain. The CDR3 runs to 16 residues. Unmatched junction bases numbered 8, after V lost 5 bases and J lost 1 base. CDR3 amino acids: CASSGDRAWSNQPQHF. CDR3 DNA sequence: TGCGCCAGCAGTGGCGACAGGGCTTGGAGCAATCAGCCCCAGCATTTT.

This clone has just a few counts. The V call is TRBV23-1, the J call TRBJ1-5; no clear D gene. TRBV23-1 qualifies as an ORF whose function is uncertain. Trimming stripped 2 bases from V and 7 bases from J, with 9 bases between. This CDR3 spans 13 amino acids. The CDR3 nucleotides read TGCGCCAGCAGTCAACCTTTGGGGCAGCCCCAGCATTTT. Amino acids: CASSQPLGQPQHF.

The chain employs TRBV7-2 and TRBJ2-7; D is unclear. There are 13 residues in the CDR3. V was shortened by 0 bases and J by 0 bases, with 3 bases between the two germline ends. Germline-derived CDR1 and CDR2 are SGHTA and FQGNSA. The CDR3 loop is CASSLASSYEQYF. The CDR3 nucleotides read TGTGCCAGCAGCTTAGCGAGCTCCTACGAGCAGTACTTC.

In DNA form, the CDR3 reads TGCGCCAGCAGCTTGGGACCTAGCGGGAGGGCCGGGGTTCAAGAGACCCAGTACTTC. Its translation: CASSLGPSGRAGVQETQYF. This chain connects TRBV5-1 to TRBJ2-5; TRBD2 agrees at 12 bases. Germline assignment: CDR1 SGHRS and CDR2 YFSETQ. CDR3 length: 19 residues. V shed 0 bases, J shed 2 bases, and the junction held 11 bases outside the gene matches.

CDR3 region: CASSQIPGVYGYTF. In DNA, the CDR3 is TGCGCCAGCAGCCAAATCCCTGGGGTGTATGGCTACACCTTC. The chain carries TRBV4-1 and TRBJ1-2; the D is unclear. The CDR3 has 14 amino acids. Germline values: CDR1 MGHRA, CDR2 YSYEKL. With 2 bases removed from V and 5 bases from J, the gap between germline ends came to 12 bases.

This sequence joins TRBV18 and TRBJ2-2, with 8 positions matching TRBD2. This CDR3 region has 16 residues. CDR1 is KGHSH, CDR2 LQKENI, per germline. Trimming took 3 bases from V and 3 from J; bases not matched to a gene: 6. CDR3 residues: CASSPGTSGHTGELFF. The CDR3 DNA is TGTGCCAGCTCACCCGGAACTAGCGGACACACCGGGGAGCTGTTTTTT.

This chain links TRBV5-4 with TRBJ2-7, with TRBD2 matching over 11 bases. With V trimmed by 5 bases and J by 2 bases, 3 bases remained unmatched. Per the germline V gene, CDR1 is SGHNT and CDR2 is YYREEE (reference sequence). The length of the CDR3 is 14 residues. This chain's CDR3 is CASSSGRDPYEQYF. In nucleotides, the CDR3 is TGTGCCAGCAGTAGCGGGAGGGACCCCTACGAGCAGTACTTC.

The chain joins TRBV18 to TRBJ1-2; a weak D match, TRBD1 (6 bases). CDR1 is KGHSH and CDR2 is LQKENI in the germline V gene. The CDR3 has 13 amino acids. Trimming stripped 2 bases from V and 8 bases from J, with 12 bases between. DNA for the CDR3: TGTGCCAGCTCACCAGCAGGGGCTCGGGGCTACACCTTC. Encoded protein: CASSPAGARGYTF.

The J gene is TRBJ2-7, the V gene TRBV6-5; tentatively, D is TRBD1 (5 bases). Trimming left V 0 bases short and J 4 bases short, with 10 bases between. CDR1 is MNHEY and CDR2 is SVGAGI in the germline V gene. CDR3 size: 14 residues. In DNA form, the CDR3 reads TGTGCCAGCAGTTACTCAACAGGAGATTACGAGCAGTACTTC. Amino acid sequence: CASSYSTGDYEQYF.